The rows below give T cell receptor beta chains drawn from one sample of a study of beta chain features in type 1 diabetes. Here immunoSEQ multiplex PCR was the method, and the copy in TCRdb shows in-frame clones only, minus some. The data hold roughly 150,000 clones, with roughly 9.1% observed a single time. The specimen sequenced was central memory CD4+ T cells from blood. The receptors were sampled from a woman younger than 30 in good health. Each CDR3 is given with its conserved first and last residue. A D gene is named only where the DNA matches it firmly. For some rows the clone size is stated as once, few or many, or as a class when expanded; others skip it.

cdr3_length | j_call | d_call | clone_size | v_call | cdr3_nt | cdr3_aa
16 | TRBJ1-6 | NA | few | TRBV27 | TGTGCCAGCAGTTTATCGAGGCCAGCTTATAATTCACCCCTCCACTTT | CASSLSRPAYNSPLHF
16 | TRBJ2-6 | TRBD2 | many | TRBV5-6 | TGTGCCAGCATCCCGGCGGGGGGATCAGGGGCCAACGTCCTGACTTTC | CASIPAGGSGANVLTF
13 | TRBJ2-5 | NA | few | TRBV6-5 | TGTGCCACCACCGGAGTGGTCGGCGAGACCCAGTACTTC | CATTGVVGETQYF
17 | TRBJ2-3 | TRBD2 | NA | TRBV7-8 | TGTGCCAGCAGCCCAGGACTAGCGGGAGTGGGGGAGGGCACGCAGTATTTT | CASSPGLAGVGEGTQYF
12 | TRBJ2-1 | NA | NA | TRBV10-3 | TGTGCCACCACTGGCGGGAACTATGAGCAGTTCTTC | CATTGGNYEQFF
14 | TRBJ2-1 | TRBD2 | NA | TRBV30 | TGTGCCTGGAGTACGGGACTAGCTTTCAATGAGCAGTTCTTC | CAWSTGLAFNEQFF
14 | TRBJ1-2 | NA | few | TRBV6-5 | TGTGCCAGCAGTTACACGAATGGGGGGGAGGGCTACACCTTC | CASSYTNGGEGYTF
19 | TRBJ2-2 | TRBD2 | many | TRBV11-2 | TGTGCCAGCAGCCTAGACTTCCTCGGGACTAGCGGGAGGACCGGGGAGCTGTTTTTT | CASSLDFLGTSGRTGELFF
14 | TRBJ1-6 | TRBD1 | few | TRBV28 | TGTGCCAGCAGTTACCGGACAGGGGCTTCACCCCTCCACTTT | CASSYRTGASPLHF
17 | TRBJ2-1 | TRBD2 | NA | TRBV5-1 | TGCGCCAGCAGCGACACCTCTAGCGGGGAAATATACAATGAGCAGTTCTTC | CASSDTSSGEIYNEQFF
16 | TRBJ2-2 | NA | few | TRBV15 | TGTGCCACCAGCAGAGAGGGTAGGAGAGCCCCCGGGGAGCTGTTTTTT | CATSREGRRAPGELFF
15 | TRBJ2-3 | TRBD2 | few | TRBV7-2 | TGTGCCAGCAGCTTAGACGGGACTAGCGGGGTAACGCAGTATTTT | CASSLDGTSGVTQYF
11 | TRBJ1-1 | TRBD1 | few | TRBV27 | TGTGCCAGCCTACAGGGGCTTGAAGCTTTCTTT | CASLQGLEAFF
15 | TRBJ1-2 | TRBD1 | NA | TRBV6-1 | TGTGCCAGCAGTGGACAGGGGAGTTCTAACTATGGCTACACCTTC | CASSGQGSSNYGYTF
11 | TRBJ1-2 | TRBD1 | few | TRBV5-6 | TGTGCCAGCAGCTGGGACAGTGGCTACACCTTC | CASSWDSGYTF
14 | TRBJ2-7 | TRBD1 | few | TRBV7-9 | TGTGCCAGCAGCCCGTCAGGGGGCTCCTACGAGCAGTACTTC | CASSPSGGSYEQYF
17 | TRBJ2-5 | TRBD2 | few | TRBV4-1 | TGCGCCAGCAGCCACTCCAGGGTAGCGGGGGGAGGAGAGACCCAGTACTTC | CASSHSRVAGGGETQYF
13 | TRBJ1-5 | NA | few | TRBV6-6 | TGTGCCAGCGGGGGGTTGCCCCAGGGGCCCCAGCATTTT | CASGGLPQGPQHF
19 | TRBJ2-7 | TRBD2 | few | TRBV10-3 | TGTGCCATCAGCTTGACTAGCGGGAATTTGGGTGGAGGATCCTACGAGCAGTACTTC | CAISLTSGNLGGGSYEQYF
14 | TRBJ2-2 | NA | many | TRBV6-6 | TGTGCCAGTCTCCCGGGAAGGGGGACCGGGGAGCTGTTTTTT | CASLPGRGTGELFF
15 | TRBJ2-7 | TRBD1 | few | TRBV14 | TGTGCCAGCAGCCCCTCAGGGACAGGGGGGAAGGAGCAGTACTTC | CASSPSGTGGKEQYF
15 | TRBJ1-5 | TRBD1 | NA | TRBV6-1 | TGTGCCAGCAGTGACCGGACAGGGGTCGACCTGGCCCAGCATTTT | CASSDRTGVDLAQHF
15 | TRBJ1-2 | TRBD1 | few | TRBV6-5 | TGTGCCAGCAGTTACTCGAATCAGGGGGTCTATGGCTACACCTTC | CASSYSNQGVYGYTF
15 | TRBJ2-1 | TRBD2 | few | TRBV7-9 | TGTGCCAGCAGCCCTTATAGCGGGAGTTGGAATGAGCAGTTCTTC | CASSPYSGSWNEQFF
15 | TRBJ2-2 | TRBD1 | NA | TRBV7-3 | TGTGCCAGCAGCTCCTCAGGGGGCGCCACCGGGGAGCTGTTTTTT | CASSSSGGATGELFF
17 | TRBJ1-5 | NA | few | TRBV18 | TGTGCCAGCTCACCCGCTTCGGGGGGGGGCGCGAGGCAGCCCCAGCATTTT | CASSPASGGGARQPQHF
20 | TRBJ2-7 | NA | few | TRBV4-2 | TGTGCCAGCAGCCAAGATCTGGTTAAAACCGGCGGGGTGGGCTCCTACGAGCAGTACTTC | CASSQDLVKTGGVGSYEQYF
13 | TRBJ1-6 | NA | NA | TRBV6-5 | TGTGCCAGCAGCCTCGGGGTCTTGTCACCCCTCCACTTT | CASSLGVLSPLHF
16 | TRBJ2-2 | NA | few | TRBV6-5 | TGTGCCAGCAGTTCTAGTTGGGGGGCGAACACCGGGGAGCTGTTTTTT | CASSSSWGANTGELFF
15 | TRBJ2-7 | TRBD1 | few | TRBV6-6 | TGTGCCAGCAGTGGGACAGGCGGGAATATCTACGAGCAGTACTTC | CASSGTGGNIYEQYF
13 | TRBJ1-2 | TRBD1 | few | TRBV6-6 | TGTGCCAGCACGGGGGACAGGGTCTATGGCTACACCTTC | CASTGDRVYGYTF
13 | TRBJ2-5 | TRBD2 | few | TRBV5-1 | TGCGCCAGCGGGGGGGACTTCCAAGAGACCCAGTACTTC | CASGGDFQETQYF
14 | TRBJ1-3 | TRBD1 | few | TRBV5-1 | TGCGCCAGCAGGATGACAGGGGCTGGAAACACCATATATTTT | CASRMTGAGNTIYF
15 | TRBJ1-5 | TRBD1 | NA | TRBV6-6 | TGTGCCAGCAGTAACGGACAGGGGACCAATCAGCCCCAGCATTTT | CASSNGQGTNQPQHF
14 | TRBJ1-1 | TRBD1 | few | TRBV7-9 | TGTGCCAGCACCACGACAGGGTCTTTCCCCGAAGCTTTCTTT | CASTTTGSFPEAFF
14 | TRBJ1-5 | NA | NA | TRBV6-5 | TGTGCCAGCAGTCAACAGGGAAGCAATCAGCCCCAGCATTTT | CASSQQGSNQPQHF
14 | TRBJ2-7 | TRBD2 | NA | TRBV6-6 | TGTGCCAGTACTCAAGCGGGAGCCTCCTACGAGCAGTACTTC | CASTQAGASYEQYF
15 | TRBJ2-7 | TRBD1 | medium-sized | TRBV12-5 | TGTGCTAGTGGTTTGGGCGGGACAGGGGGGTACGAGCAGTACTTC | CASGLGGTGGYEQYF
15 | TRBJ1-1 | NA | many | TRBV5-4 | TGTGCCAGCAGCTCGGTCGGGATCTTGAACACTGAAGCTTTCTTT | CASSSVGILNTEAFF
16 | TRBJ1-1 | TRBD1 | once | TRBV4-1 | TGCGCCAGCAGCCAAACTTACAGGGGCGCATACACTGAAGCTTTCTTT | CASSQTYRGAYTEAFF
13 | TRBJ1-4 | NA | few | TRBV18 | TGTGCCAGCTCACCACGAGGGTGGGAAAAACTGTTTTTT | CASSPRGWEKLFF
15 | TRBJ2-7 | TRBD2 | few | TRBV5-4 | TGTGCCAGCAGCTCCGGGACTAGCCTTTCCTACGAGCAGTACTTC | CASSSGTSLSYEQYF
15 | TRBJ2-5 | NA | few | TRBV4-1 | TGCGCCAGCAGCCAGGGGCACGACCTAGGAGTGGCCCAGTACTTC | CASSQGHDLGVAQYF
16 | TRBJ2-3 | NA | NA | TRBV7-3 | TGTGCCAGCAGCTTAATATCCGCCGGGGGAACGGATACGCAGTATTTT | CASSLISAGGTDTQYF
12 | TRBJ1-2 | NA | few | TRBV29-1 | TGCAGCGTTGAAGGGGGGGGGAATGGCTACACCTTC | CSVEGGGNGYTF
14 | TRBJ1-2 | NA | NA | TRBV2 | TGTGCCAGCAGTGAAGTGCAGGGATCAAAAGGCTACACCTTC | CASSEVQGSKGYTF